A selection of T cell receptor beta chains follows, all from one sample in a study of blood T cells in healthy people across ages. TCRdb re-derived calls from the 5' RACE reads in MiXCR, one entry per CDR3 protein. The sample yields around 1,600,000 distinct CDR3 sequences, 35% to 45% seen once. Specimen: blood. Source of these receptors: a woman aged 18-29 years in good health. Each CDR3 is given with its conserved first and last residue. D genes are given only for firm matches. Size is omitted from some rows. Given values are once, few, many or a class for expanded clones.

V gene	clone size	D gene	J gene	CDR3 DNA	CDR3 protein
TRBV7-9	few	TRBD2	TRBJ2-1	TGTGCCAGCAATCCGGGACTAGCGAGCTCCTACAATGAGCAGTTCTTC	CASNPGLASSYNEQFF
TRBV2	-	-	TRBJ1-5	TGTGCCAGCAGTGAATCAGGGACCGGGTATCAGCCCCAGCATTTT	CASSESGTGYQPQHF
TRBV12-3/TRBV12-4	few	TRBD1	TRBJ2-7	TGTGCCAGCAGTACTCGAAGGACAGGGTCCGAGCAGTACTTC	CASSTRRTGSEQYF
TRBV7-9	-	-	TRBJ2-5	TGTGCCAGCACCACAACCATCCTAAGATACCAAGAGACCCAGTACTTC	CASTTTILRYQETQYF
TRBV6-2/TRBV6-3	-	-	TRBJ1-5	TGTGCCAGCAGTCTATCGATCCAAAGTCAGCCCCAGCATTTT	CASSLSIQSQPQHF
TRBV5-1	-	-	TRBJ1-2	TGCGCCAGCAGCGCCGGGGACGCGCCCTATGGCTACACCTTC	CASSAGDAPYGYTF
TRBV11-2	-	-	TRBJ2-7	TGTGCCAGCAGCTTAGTGGTCAGTAGTACCTACGAGCAGTACTTC	CASSLVVSSTYEQYF
TRBV20-1	-	-	TRBJ1-2	TGCAGTGCTAGAGAACCGACAGGTCGGGCCACGCATGGCTACACCTTC	CSAREPTGRATHGYTF
TRBV7-2	few	-	TRBJ1-5	TGTGCCAGCAGCTTAGGCCCCCACAGGAGACCCAATCAGCCCCAGCATTTT	CASSLGPHRRPNQPQHF
TRBV29-1	few	TRBD2	TRBJ2-1	TGCAGCGTTGAAAGGCTAGCGGGAGGTGACAATGAGCAGTTCTTC	CSVERLAGGDNEQFF
TRBV14	-	-	TRBJ2-1	TGTGCCAGCAGCATCGTGGGAACCTACAATGAGCAGTTCTTC	CASSIVGTYNEQFF
TRBV27	few	-	TRBJ2-2	TGTGCCAGCAGTCCCATGGGGATTTGGCTTTCCGGGGAGCTGTTTTTT	CASSPMGIWLSGELFF
TRBV6-5	few	-	TRBJ2-1	TGTGCCAGCCAAGGGCGGTACAATGAGCAGTTCTTC	CASQGRYNEQFF
TRBV20-1	-	-	TRBJ1-1	TGCAGTGCTAGTACCGATTGGGTGAACACTGAAGCTTTCTTT	CSASTDWVNTEAFF
TRBV24-1	few	TRBD1	TRBJ1-2	TGTGCCACCAGTGATTTTGCAGGGGGAGGCTACACCTTC	CATSDFAGGGYTF
TRBV7-2	-	-	TRBJ2-1	TGTGCCAGCAGCTTAGCGAGAGGGGTAGGAGAGCAGTTCTTC	CASSLARGVGEQFF
TRBV5-4	-	-	TRBJ2-5	TGTGCCAGCAGCTTGGCCGGATCAAGAGGGACCCAGTACTTC	CASSLAGSRGTQYF
TRBV27	-	-	TRBJ2-7	TGTGCCAGCAGCCGAGTTGGGGGATACGAGCAGTACTTC	CASSRVGGYEQYF
TRBV12-3/TRBV12-4	-	-	TRBJ1-4	TGTGCCAGCAGTTCCTACAGTACGGGGGAAAAACTGTTTTTT	CASSSYSTGEKLFF
TRBV5-1	-	-	TRBJ2-4	TGCGCCAGCAGCTTGGAAGGGCAGGAAAACATTCAGTACTTC	CASSLEGQENIQYF
TRBV7-2	-	TRBD2	TRBJ2-2	TGTGCCAGCAGCTTCCCCGGGAGGAGGGTCACCGGGGAGCTGTTTTTT	CASSFPGRRVTGELFF
TRBV12-3/TRBV12-4	once	TRBD2	TRBJ2-3	TGTGCCAGCAGTCCCGATACTAGCGGGGGCCCGACAGATACGCAGTATTTT	CASSPDTSGGPTDTQYF
TRBV12-3/TRBV12-4	-	TRBD2	TRBJ2-1	TGTGCCACCGGGACTACCTCCTACAATGAGCAGTTCTTC	CATGTTSYNEQFF
TRBV2	-	-	TRBJ2-3	TGTGCCAGCAGCCCCCAACAGGGACTCACAGATACGCAGTATTTT	CASSPQQGLTDTQYF
TRBV27	-	-	TRBJ2-7	TGTGCCAGCAGTTTCGGAATCGAGCAGTACTTC	CASSFGIEQYF
TRBV18	-	TRBD1	TRBJ1-1	TGTGCCAGCTCACAAGGACAGGAGGAGAACACTGAAGCTTTCTTT	CASSQGQEENTEAFF
TRBV27	many	TRBD2	TRBJ2-7	TGTGCCAGCAGTCAACTAGCGGGAGGTCACGGGCCCTACGAGCAGTACTTC	CASSQLAGGHGPYEQYF
TRBV7-9	few	TRBD1	TRBJ2-3	TGTGCCAGCAGTTTCACAGGGGAGTCAGATACGCAGTATTTT	CASSFTGESDTQYF
TRBV7-9	-	TRBD1	TRBJ2-1	TGTGCCAGCAGTTTTGCTGCGGGACAGGGGGCAGGGGAGACCCAGTTCTTC	CASSFAAGQGAGETQFF
TRBV7-8	-	-	TRBJ2-2	TGTGCCAGCAGGGACAACACGAACACCGGGGAGCTGTTTTTT	CASRDNTNTGELFF
TRBV6-6	-	-	TRBJ2-4	TGTGCCAGCAGTTACTCGATGCAGCAAAACATTCAGTACTTC	CASSYSMQQNIQYF
TRBV4-2	-	TRBD1	TRBJ1-1	TGTGCCAGCAGCCGCCGGTCGGGACAGGGGAACACTGAAGCTTTCTTT	CASSRRSGQGNTEAFF